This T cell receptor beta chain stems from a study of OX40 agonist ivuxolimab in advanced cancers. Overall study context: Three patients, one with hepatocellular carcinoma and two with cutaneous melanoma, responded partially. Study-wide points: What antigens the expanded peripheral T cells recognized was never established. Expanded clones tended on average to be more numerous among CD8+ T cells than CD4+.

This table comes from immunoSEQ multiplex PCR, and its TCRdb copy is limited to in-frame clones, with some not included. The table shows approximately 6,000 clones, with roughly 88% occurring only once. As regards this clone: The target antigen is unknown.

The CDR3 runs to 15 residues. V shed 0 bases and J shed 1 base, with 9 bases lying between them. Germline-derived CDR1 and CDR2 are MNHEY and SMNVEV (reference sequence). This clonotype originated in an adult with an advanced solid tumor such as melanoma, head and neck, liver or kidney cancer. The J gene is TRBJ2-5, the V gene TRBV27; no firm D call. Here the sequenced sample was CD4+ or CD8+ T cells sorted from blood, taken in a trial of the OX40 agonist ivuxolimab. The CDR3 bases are TGTGCCAGCAGTTTATCGATCGGGCCCCAAGAGACCCAGTACTTC. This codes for CASSLSIGPQETQYF.